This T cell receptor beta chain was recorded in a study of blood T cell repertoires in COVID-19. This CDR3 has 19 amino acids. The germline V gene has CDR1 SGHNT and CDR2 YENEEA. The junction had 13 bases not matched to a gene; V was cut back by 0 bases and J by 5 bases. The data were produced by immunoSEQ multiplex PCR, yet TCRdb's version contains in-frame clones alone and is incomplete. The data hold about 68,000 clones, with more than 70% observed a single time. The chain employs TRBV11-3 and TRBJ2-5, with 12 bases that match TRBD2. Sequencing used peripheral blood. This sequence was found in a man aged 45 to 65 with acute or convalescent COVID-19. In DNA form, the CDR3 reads TGTGCCAGCAGCTTAGAGTGGACTAGCGGGACAAAGAGAATGGAGACCCAGTACTTC. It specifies CASSLEWTSGTKRMETQYF. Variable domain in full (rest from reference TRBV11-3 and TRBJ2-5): EAGVVQSPRYKIIEKKQPVAFWCNPISGHNTLYWYLQNLGQGPELLIRYENEEAVDDSQLPKDRFSAERLKGVDSTLKIQPAELGDSAVYLCASSLEWTSGTKRMETQYFGPGTRLLVL.